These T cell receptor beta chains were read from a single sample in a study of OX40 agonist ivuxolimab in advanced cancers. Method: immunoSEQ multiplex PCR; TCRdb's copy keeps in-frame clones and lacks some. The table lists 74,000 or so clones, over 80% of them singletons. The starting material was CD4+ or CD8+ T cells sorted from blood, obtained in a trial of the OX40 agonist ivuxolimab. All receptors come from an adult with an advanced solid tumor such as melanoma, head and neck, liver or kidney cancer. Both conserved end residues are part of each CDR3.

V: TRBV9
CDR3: CASSDRVSGELFF

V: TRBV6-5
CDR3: CASSWTGRSGNSPLHF

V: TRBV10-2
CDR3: CASRRGDNEKLFF

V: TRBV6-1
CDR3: CASSEARLYEQYF

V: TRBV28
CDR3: CASSSADRGSGANVLTF

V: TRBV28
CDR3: CASSPTLAGGTMKQFF

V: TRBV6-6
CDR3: CASDDPTSSYNEQFF

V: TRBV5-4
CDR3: CASRIRGGPYEQYF

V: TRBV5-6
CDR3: CASSQGQGFNYGYTF

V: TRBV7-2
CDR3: CASSKGVPGELFF